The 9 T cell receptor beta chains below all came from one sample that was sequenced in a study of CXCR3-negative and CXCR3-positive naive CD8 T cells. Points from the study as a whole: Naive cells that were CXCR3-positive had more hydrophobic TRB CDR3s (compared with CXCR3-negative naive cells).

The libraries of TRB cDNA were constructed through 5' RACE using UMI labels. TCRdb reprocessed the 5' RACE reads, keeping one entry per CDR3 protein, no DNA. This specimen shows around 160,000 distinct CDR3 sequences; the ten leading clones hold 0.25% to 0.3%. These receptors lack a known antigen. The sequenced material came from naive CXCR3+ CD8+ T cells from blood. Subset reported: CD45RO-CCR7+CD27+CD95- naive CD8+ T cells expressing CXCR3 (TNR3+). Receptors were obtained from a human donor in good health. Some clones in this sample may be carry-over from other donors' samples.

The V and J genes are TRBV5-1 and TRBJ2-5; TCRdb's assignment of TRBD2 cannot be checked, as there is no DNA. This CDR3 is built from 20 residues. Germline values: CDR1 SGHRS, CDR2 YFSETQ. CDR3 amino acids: CASSKRAGGQREAWGETQYF.

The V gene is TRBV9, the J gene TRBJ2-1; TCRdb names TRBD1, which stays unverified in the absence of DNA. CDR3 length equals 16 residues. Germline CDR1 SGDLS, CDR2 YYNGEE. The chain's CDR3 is CASSGWGQGAVNEQFF. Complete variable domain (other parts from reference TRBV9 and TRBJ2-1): DSGVTQTPKHLITATGQRVTLRCSPRSGDLSVYWYQQSLDQGLQFLIQYYNGEERAKGNILERFSAQQFPDLHSELNLSSLELGDSALYFCASSGWGQGAVNEQFFGPGTRLTVL.

CDR3: CASSLSSGRTEAFF. V and J are TRBV13 and TRBJ1-1; TCRdb selects TRBD1, and the lack of DNA leaves this call unchecked. CDR3 length: 14 residues. Germline V gene lookup returns CDR1 PRHDT and CDR2 FYEKMQ (reference sequence). Complete variable domain (other parts from reference TRBV13 and TRBJ1-1): AAGVIQSPRHLIKEKRETATLKCYPIPRHDTVYWYQQGPGQDPQFLISFYEKMQSDKGSIPDRFSAQQFSDYHSELNMSSLELGDSALYFCASSLSSGRTEAFFGQGTRLTVV.

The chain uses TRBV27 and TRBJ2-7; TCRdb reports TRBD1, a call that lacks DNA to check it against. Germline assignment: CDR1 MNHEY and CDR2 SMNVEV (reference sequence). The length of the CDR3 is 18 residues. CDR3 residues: CASSLSPTILRTGWEQYF.

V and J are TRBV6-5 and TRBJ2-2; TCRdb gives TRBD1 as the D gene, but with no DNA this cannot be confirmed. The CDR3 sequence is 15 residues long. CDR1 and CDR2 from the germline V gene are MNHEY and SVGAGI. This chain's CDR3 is CASSYTQGIGGELFF.

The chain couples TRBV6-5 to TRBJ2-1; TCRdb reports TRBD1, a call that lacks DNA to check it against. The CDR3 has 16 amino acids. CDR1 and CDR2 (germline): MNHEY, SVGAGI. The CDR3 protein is CASSWDEDRGYNEQFF.

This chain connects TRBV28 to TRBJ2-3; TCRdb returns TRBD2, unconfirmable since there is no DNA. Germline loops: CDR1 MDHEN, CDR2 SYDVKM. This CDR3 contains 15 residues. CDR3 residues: CASSLLEGSTDTQYF. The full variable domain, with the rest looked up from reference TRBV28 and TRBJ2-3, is DVKVTQSSRYLVKRTGEKVFLECVQDMDHENMFWYRQDPGLGLRLIYFSYDVKMKEKGDIPEGYSVSREKKERFSLILESASTNQTSMYLCASSLLEGSTDTQYFGPGTRLTVL.

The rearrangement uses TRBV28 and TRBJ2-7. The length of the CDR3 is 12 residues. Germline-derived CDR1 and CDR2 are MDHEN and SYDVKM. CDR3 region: CASSGGAYEQYF.

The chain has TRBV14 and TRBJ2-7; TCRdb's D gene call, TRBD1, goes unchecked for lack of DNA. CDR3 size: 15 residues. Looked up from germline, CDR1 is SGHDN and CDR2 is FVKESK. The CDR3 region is CASSPEQGAWYEQYF.